This paragraph reports one TCR beta chain. After removal of 5 bases from V and 4 bases from J, the junction contained 8 bases not matched to a gene. CDR1 LNHDA and CDR2 SQIVND come from the germline V gene (reference sequence). This CDR3 has 15 residues. The sample belongs to a study of blood T cell repertoires in COVID-19. Authors' analysis steps: Reference gene primer amplification yielded estimated nucleated cell counts. Sequencing was performed with immunoSEQ multiplex PCR; in TCRdb, only in-frame clones are kept and a portion is missing. That table is the source of V, J and clone size, and D and trimming were worked out from the DNA. The table shows roughly 220,000 clones, with roughly 84% occurring only once.

This TCR came from a woman aged 55-75 years with acute or convalescent COVID-19. This sequence joins TRBV19 and TRBJ1-5, with 7 nucleotides matching TRBD1. The sample comprised peripheral blood. The CDR3 DNA follows: TGTGCCAGTAGTTCAGGGGACAGCTGGAATCAGCCCCAGCATTTT. Amino acids: CASSSGDSWNQPQHF. Full variable domain (missing parts from reference TRBV19 and TRBJ1-5): DGGITQSPKYLFRKEGQNVTLSCEQNLNHDAMYWYRQDPGQGLRLIYYSQIVNDFQKGDIAEGYSVSREKKESFPLTVTSAQKNPTAFYLCASSSGDSWNQPQHFGDGTRLSIL.